The clone carrying this T cell receptor beta chain was recorded only once. Replicate sorted-subset PCRs were loaded with 150 to 250 ng DNA, about 31,000 T cell genomes. Using immunoSEQ multiplex PCR, the repertoire was profiled, and TCRdb retains in-frame clones only, with some absent. The sample lists roughly 2 million clones, approximately 94% occurring once. Naive CD8 populations comprised CD45RO-negative cells positively selected for CCR7, excluding terminally differentiated effector memory CD45RA+ cells. Germline CDR1 and CDR2: MNHEY and SMNVEV (reference sequence). The CDR3 has 16 amino acids. J lost 1 base, V lost 7 bases, and 7 bases had no gene match. The record originates from a study of shared clonotypes between healthy human individuals.

This TCR derives from a man aged 18 to 30 in good health. The V call is TRBV27, the J call TRBJ2-2; 9 positions match TRBD2. Sequenced material: naive CD8+ T cells sorted from blood. CDR3 residues: CASNAVAGENTGELFF. DNA for the CDR3: TGTGCCAGCAATGCCGTAGCGGGAGAGAACACCGGGGAGCTGTTTTTT.